The 8 T cell receptor beta chains reported below all come from one sample, sequenced in a study of blood T cell repertoires in COVID-19. Sequenced by immunoSEQ multiplex PCR; TCRdb stores in-frame clones only, minus some. The data show 240,000 or so clones, with around 90% seen just once and around 7.8% held by the top ten. The sample was peripheral blood. Receptors were obtained from a man in his sixties who had recovered from COVID-19.

The rearrangement joins TRBV10-2 to TRBJ2-7; perhaps TRBD1 as D (6 bases). Trimming removed 0 bases from V and 2 bases from J, with 8 bases in between. Germline CDR1 reads WSHSY; CDR2 reads SAAADI. The CDR3 contains 14 residues. This CDR3 reads CASSESWGPYEQYV. The CDR3 coding sequence is TGCGCCAGCAGTGAGTCTTGGGGGCCCTACGAGCAGTACGTC.

The CDR3 DNA follows: TGTGCCTGGAGTGTACACGGGGGTGAAAGGCCCCAGCATTTT. This gives the protein CAWSVHGGERPQHF. The chain joins TRBV30 to TRBJ1-5, with a possible D match to TRBD1 (5 bases). V gave up 0 bases and J gave up 9 bases, with 15 bases separating them. The CDR3 spans 14 residues. Germline V gene sequence: CDR1 GTSNPN, CDR2 SVGIG (reference sequence).

V and J are TRBV19 and TRBJ1-5; D may be TRBD1 (6 bases). Trimming took off 5 bases at V and 7 bases at J, with 15 bases between the two ends. Germline CDR1 and CDR2: LNHDA and SQIVND (reference sequence). The CDR3 extends over 14 amino acids. The CDR3, as DNA: TGTGCCAGTAGTGGCAAGGACAGACGGCAGCCCCAGCATTTT. Translating gives CASSGKDRRQPQHF.

The V gene is TRBV7-9, the J gene TRBJ2-6; D unresolved. Deletions cut 3 bases from V and 0 bases from J, with 18 bases between. The CDR3 extends over 19 amino acids. Germline V CDR1 and CDR2: SEHNR, FQNEAQ (reference sequence). The CDR3 reads CASSFFSGLHRSGANVLTF. The CDR3 DNA reads TGTGCCAGCAGCTTTTTTTCCGGTCTCCACCGCTCTGGGGCCAACGTCCTGACTTTC.

The V gene is TRBV11-1, the J gene TRBJ2-2, with 8 nucleotides matching TRBD2. The CDR3 sequence is 19 residues long. Germline trimming cut 0 bases from V and 5 bases from J; bases unmatched to any gene: 14. Per germline, CDR1 SGHAT and CDR2 FQDESV (reference sequence). The CDR3 reads CASSLARRLAYDRTGELFF. The CDR3 bases are TGTGCCAGCAGCTTAGCGAGAAGACTAGCGTACGACAGGACCGGGGAGCTGTTTTTT.

The chain uses TRBV28 and TRBJ1-1; no definite D call. The CDR3 runs to 11 residues. CDR1 is MDHEN, CDR2 SYDVKM, per germline. V was shortened by 6 bases and J by 7 bases, with 9 bases between the two germline ends. CDR3 protein: CASSRNGEAFF. The CDR3 bases are TGTGCCAGCAGCCGAAACGGTGAAGCTTTCTTT.

The chain recombines TRBV5-5 with TRBJ2-3; 7 bases agree with TRBD1. The ends lost 2 bases at V and 4 bases at J; junction bases unmatched: 10. Germline assignment: CDR1 SGHKS and CDR2 YYEKEE (reference sequence). The CDR3 has 16 amino acids. The CDR3, as DNA: TGTGCCAGCAGCTTTGGTTTTCAGGGGGTCTCAGATACGCAGTATTTT. This translates into CASSFGFQGVSDTQYF.

The chain joins TRBV18 to TRBJ1-1; TRBD1 matches at 7 bases. V was pared by 8 bases and J by 3 bases, with 9 bases of the junction left unmatched. The CDR3 spans 14 residues. Germline V gene data show CDR1 as KGHSH and CDR2 as LQKENI. CDR3 sequence (DNA): TGTGCCAGCAGAGAAGGACAGGACCACACTGAAGCTTTCTTT. It encodes CASREGQDHTEAFF.